The next 26 T cell receptor beta chains were all read from a single sample in a study of T cell responses to AZD1222 COVID-19 vaccine. Using immunoSEQ multiplex PCR, the repertoire was profiled, and TCRdb retains in-frame clones only, with some absent. The top ten hold approximately 22% of the sample, which has nearly 80,000 clones, approximately 80% seen once. Sequenced material: peripheral blood, taken on day 0 of AZD1222 vaccination. The receptors shown here come from an adult in good health.

The rearrangement uses TRBV7-2 and TRBJ2-7; D unclear. The CDR3 consists of 12 residues. The germline V gene has CDR1 SGHTA and CDR2 FQGNSA. The V gene lost 4 bases and the J gene lost 4 bases, with 8 bases spanning the gap. CDR3 bases: TGTGCCAGCAGCTCCAACCTGTACGAGCAGTACTTC. Amino acid sequence: CASSSNLYEQYF. The variable domain in full, completed from reference TRBV7-2 and TRBJ2-7, reads GAGVSQSPSNKVTEKGKDVELRCDPISGHTALYWYRQSLGQGLEFLIYFQGNSAPDKSGLPSDRFSAERTGGSVSTLTIQRTQQEDSAVYLCASSSNLYEQYFGPGTRLTVT.

This chain links TRBV10-3 with TRBJ1-1; the match to TRBD1 covers 7 bases. The CDR3 spans 12 residues. Germline V gives CDR1 ENHRY, CDR2 SYGVKD. The V gene end was trimmed by 2 bases and the J gene end by 6 bases; junction bases not matched to a gene: 0. The CDR3 bases are TGTGCCATCAGTGAGGGGACAGCTGAAGCTTTCTTT. The encoded protein is CAISEGTAEAFF.

The CDR3 reads CASSQPLTGGDEQYF. DNA of the CDR3: TGCGCCAGCAGCCAACCTTTGACAGGGGGGGACGAGCAGTACTTC. V and J are TRBV4-1 and TRBJ2-7, with 9 bases lining up with TRBD1. CDR3 size: 15 residues. After removal of 2 bases from V and 5 bases from J, the junction contained 7 bases not matched to a gene. Germline CDR1 is MGHRA and CDR2 is YSYEKL.

V usage is TRBV6-5 and J usage is TRBJ1-2, with D uncertain. The CDR3 is made up of 13 amino acids. The germline V gene has CDR1 MNHEY and CDR2 SVGAGI. V lost 0 bases and J lost 3, with 5 bases in between. The CDR3 nucleotides are TGTGCCAGCAGTTACTCGATTGACTATGGCTACACCTTC. It codes for CASSYSIDYGYTF.

This chain uses TRBV19 with TRBJ2-7; the match to TRBD1 covers 8 bases. Germline trimming cut 6 bases from V and 2 bases from J; bases unmatched to any gene: 6. The CDR3 length is 14 residues. Germline CDR1 is LNHDA and CDR2 is SQIVND (reference sequence). The DNA for the CDR3 is TGTGCCAGTAGGTACTCGGGACAGGCCTACGAGCAGTACTTC. This gives the protein CASRYSGQAYEQYF. Full variable domain (missing parts from reference TRBV19 and TRBJ2-7): DGGITQSPKYLFRKEGQNVTLSCEQNLNHDAMYWYRQDPGQGLRLIYYSQIVNDFQKGDIAEGYSVSREKKESFPLTVTSAQKNPTAFYLCASRYSGQAYEQYFGPGTRLTVT.

The chain carries TRBV24-1 and TRBJ2-1; 12 positions match TRBD2. CDR1 and CDR2 (germline): KGHDR, SFDVKD. Losses at the gene ends were 4 bases for V and 7 bases for J; bases not matched to a gene: 4. The CDR3 length is 15 residues. The CDR3 DNA is TGTGCCACCAGTGAGACTAGCGGGAGTAAAAATGAGCAGTTCTTC. This sequence encodes CATSETSGSKNEQFF.

The chain recombines TRBV30 with TRBJ1-3; TRBD1 is a possible D gene (6 bases). V lost 7 bases and J 0 bases, leaving 16 bases between the germline ends. The CDR3 sequence is 15 residues long. Germline lookup yields CDR1 GTSNPN and CDR2 SVGIG (reference sequence). In nucleotides, the CDR3 is TGTGCCTACAGGGACGGGGAACGCTCTGGAAACACCATATATTTT. It yields the protein CAYRDGERSGNTIYF.

The genes are TRBV19 and TRBJ2-1, with 10 bases aligning to TRBD1. The V and J ends lost 3 bases and 8 bases, in that order; junction bases with no gene match: 7. The CDR3 has 15 residues. Germline V gene sequence: CDR1 LNHDA, CDR2 SQIVND (reference sequence). CDR3 sequence (DNA): TGTGCCAGTAGTATGTCGCGACAGGGGGCATATGAGCAGTTCTTC. It translates to CASSMSRQGAYEQFF.

This clone was seen just once. V usage is TRBV3-1 (or the pseudogene TRBV3-2) and J usage is TRBJ2-3, with 7 bases fitting TRBD2. Germline CDR1 LGHDT, CDR2 YNNKEL (reference sequence). With 3 bases clipped from V and 4 bases from J, the junction kept 4 bases outside the gene matches. The CDR3 loop spans 14 amino acids. In DNA, the CDR3 is TGTGCCAGCAGCCAGAGCGGGAAGGCAGATACGCAGTATTTT. Translation gives CASSQSGKADTQYF.

Regarding this clone: Other DNA sequences within the sample encode an identical CDR3. The chain is built from TRBV20-1 and TRBJ1-1, with D hard to call. This CDR3 comprises 11 residues. With 4 bases removed from V and 2 bases from J, the gap between germline ends came to 5 bases. The germline V gene encodes CDR1 DFQATT and CDR2 SNEGSKA (reference sequence). The CDR3 loop reads CSAKGNTEAFF. CDR3 bases: TGCAGTGCTAAGGGTAACACTGAAGCTTTCTTT.

The V gene is TRBV19, the J gene TRBJ1-6; no definite D call. V was pared by 6 bases and J by 7 bases, with 19 bases between. CDR1 is LNHDA and CDR2 is SQIVND in the germline V gene (reference sequence). The CDR3 consists of 16 residues. The CDR3 nucleotides are TGTGCCAGTAGCCGTAAGGGCCAGCAAGCGAATTCACCCCTCCACTTT. It yields the protein CASSRKGQQANSPLHF.

The CDR3 DNA follows: TGTGCCAGCAGCTTGGAAATCGGATTACAAGAGACCCAGTACTTC. It encodes CASSLEIGLQETQYF. The chain uses TRBV5-5 and TRBJ2-5, with no clear D. The germline V gene encodes CDR1 SGHKS and CDR2 YYEKEE (reference sequence). CDR3 size: 15 residues. The ends were cut back, 0 bases at V and 2 bases at J, with 11 bases in the middle.

The chain joins TRBV24-1 to TRBJ2-2; 11 bases match TRBD1. The germline gives CDR1 KGHDR, CDR2 SFDVKD. There are 15 residues in the CDR3. Trimming took 4 bases from V and 6 from J; bases not matched to a gene: 3. CDR3 nucleotides: TGTGCCACCAGTGACCTGGGACAGGGGGCCGGGGAGCTGTTTTTT. Translation: CATSDLGQGAGELFF.

V is TRBV2 and J is TRBJ2-1, with TRBD2 identical over 9 bases. V shed 5 bases, J shed 5 bases, and the junction held 19 bases outside the gene matches. The CDR3 has 19 amino acids. Germline-derived CDR1 and CDR2 are SNHLY and FYNNEI. The chain's CDR3 is CASSFPAFTAGGFHNEQFF. Here the CDR3 DNA reads TGTGCCAGCAGTTTCCCCGCGTTTACAGCGGGGGGATTCCACAATGAGCAGTTCTTC.

The rearrangement links TRBV4-1 to TRBJ2-7; 9 nucleotides agree with TRBD2. Trimming removed 3 bases from V and 3 bases from J; junction bases left unmatched: 3. The CDR3 is 14 residues long. Germline V gives CDR1 MGHRA, CDR2 YSYEKL. In DNA, the CDR3 is TGCGCCAGCAGCCAGGCGGGGGGGCACTACGAGCAGTACTTC. Its translation: CASSQAGGHYEQYF.

This chain links TRBV18 with TRBJ2-1; D is undetermined. CDR1 is KGHSH, CDR2 LQKENI, per germline. Trimming took off 3 bases at V and 10 bases at J, with 7 bases between the two ends. There are 11 residues in the CDR3. The CDR3 region is CASSPKEEQFF. The DNA of the CDR3 is TGTGCCAGCTCACCTAAGGAGGAGCAGTTCTTC.

The CDR3 DNA reads as TGTGCCAGCAGTGAAATGGGACAGGGGGGGGCCTATGGCTACACCTTC. It specifies CASSEMGQGGAYGYTF. The chain carries TRBV2 and TRBJ1-2; 11 nucleotides align to TRBD1. The J segment lost 4 bases and the V segment lost 2 bases, leaving 6 bases of the junction unmatched. Germline V CDR1 and CDR2: SNHLY, FYNNEI. The CDR3 is made up of 16 amino acids.

The chain carries TRBV30 and TRBJ2-7; weak D call: TRBD2 (5 bases). Trimming took off 0 bases at V and 1 base at J, with 10 bases between the two ends. The CDR3 has 14 residues. Per the germline V gene, CDR1 is GTSNPN and CDR2 is SVGIG (reference sequence). The CDR3 bases are TGTGCCTGGAGTGTAATGGGAGTATCCTACGAGCAGTACTTC. Translating it yields CAWSVMGVSYEQYF.

V usage is TRBV12-5 and J usage is TRBJ2-5; the D gene is possibly TRBD2 (7 bases). The V end was cut by 0 bases, the J end by 5 bases, with 13 bases between. This CDR3 spans 15 amino acids. The V gene's germline CDR1 is LGHNT and CDR2 FRNRAP. The CDR3 loop reads CASGLVSGGGETQYF. The CDR3 DNA sequence: TGTGCTAGTGGTTTGGTGTCGGGGGGCGGGGAGACCCAGTACTTC.

This clone was seen once. J is TRBJ2-1 and V is TRBV2; D perhaps matches TRBD2 (6 bases). The CDR3 has 15 residues. Trimming left V 4 bases short and J 1 base short, with 11 bases between. The germline gives CDR1 SNHLY, CDR2 FYNNEI. CDR3 nucleotides: TGTGCCAGCAGTGGAGGTAGCGGTTCCTACAATGAGCAGTTCTTC. Protein sequence: CASSGGSGSYNEQFF.

V gene TRBV5-1 combines with J gene TRBJ1-6, with no clear D. The ends were cut back, 0 bases at V and 1 base at J, with 5 bases in the middle. Germline CDR1 and CDR2: SGHRS and YFSETQ. The CDR3 runs 15 residues. The CDR3 reads CASSLGGSYNSPLHF. The CDR3 DNA reads as TGCGCCAGCAGCTTGGGAGGGTCCTATAATTCACCCCTCCACTTT.

The V and J genes are TRBV4-2 and TRBJ2-1, with no clear D. The germline gives CDR1 LGHNA, CDR2 YNFKEQ. V lost 3 bases, J lost 8 bases, and 11 bases lay in between. This CDR3 is built from 13 residues. The CDR3 sequence: CASSQGKSYEQFF. The CDR3, as DNA: TGTGCCAGCAGCCAGGGGAAGTCCTATGAGCAGTTCTTC.

The chain uses TRBV4-2 and TRBJ1-5; D gene uncertain. The CDR3 loop spans 14 amino acids. V was shortened by 0 bases and J by 5 bases, with 8 bases between the two germline ends. CDR1 is LGHNA, CDR2 YNFKEQ, per germline. CDR3 protein: CASSQELADQPQHF. The DNA for the CDR3 is TGTGCCAGCAGCCAAGAACTCGCAGATCAGCCCCAGCATTTT.

The rearrangement uses TRBV19 and TRBJ1-2, with a weak D call TRBD1 (6 bases). Looked up from germline, CDR1 is LNHDA and CDR2 is SQIVND (reference sequence). The CDR3 sequence is 13 residues long. The V end lost 7 bases, the J end lost 4 bases, and 13 bases lay between the germline ends. The CDR3 protein is CASIAQGSYGYTF. DNA for the CDR3: TGTGCCAGTATCGCTCAGGGGTCCTATGGCTACACCTTC.

This clone has just one count. V is TRBV3-1 (or the pseudogene TRBV3-2) and J is TRBJ2-1; TRBD2 agrees at 7 bases. Germline V gene sequence: CDR1 LGHDT, CDR2 YNNKEL (reference sequence). V lost 5 bases and J lost 8; bases outside the gene matches: 3. The CDR3 has 12 residues. DNA of the CDR3: TGTGCCAGCAGCGCGAGCGGGGATGAGCAGTTCTTC. Protein: CASSASGDEQFF.

The chain recombines TRBV2 with TRBJ2-2; D may be TRBD1 or TRBD2 (7 bases each). V was trimmed by 8 bases and J by 0 bases, leaving 16 bases between them. The CDR3 is 16 amino acids. Germline V CDR1 and CDR2: SNHLY, FYNNEI. The CDR3 nucleotides are TGTGCCAGCGCCTCAGGGGGGGCCGCGAACACCGGGGAGCTGTTTTTT. Translation: CASASGGAANTGELFF.